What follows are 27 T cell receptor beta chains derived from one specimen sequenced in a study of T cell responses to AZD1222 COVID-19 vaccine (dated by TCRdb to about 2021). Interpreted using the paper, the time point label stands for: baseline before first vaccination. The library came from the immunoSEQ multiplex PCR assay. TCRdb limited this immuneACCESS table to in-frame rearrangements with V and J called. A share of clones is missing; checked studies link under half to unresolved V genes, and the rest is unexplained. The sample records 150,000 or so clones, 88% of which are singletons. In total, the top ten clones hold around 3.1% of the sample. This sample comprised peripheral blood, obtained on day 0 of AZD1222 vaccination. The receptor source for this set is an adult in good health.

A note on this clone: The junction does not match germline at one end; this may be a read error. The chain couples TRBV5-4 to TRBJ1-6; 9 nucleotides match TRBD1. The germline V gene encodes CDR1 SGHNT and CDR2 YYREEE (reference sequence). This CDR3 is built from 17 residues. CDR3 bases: TGTGCCAGCAGCTTGCCGGGACAGGGTTCCTCTAATTCACCCCTCCACTTT. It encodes CASSLPGQGSSNSPLHF.

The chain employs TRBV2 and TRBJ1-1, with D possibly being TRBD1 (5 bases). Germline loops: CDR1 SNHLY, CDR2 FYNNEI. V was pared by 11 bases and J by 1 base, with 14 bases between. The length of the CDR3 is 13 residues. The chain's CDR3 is CASLWRGNTEAFF. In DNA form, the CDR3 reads TGTGCCTCACTCTGGAGGGGGAACACTGAAGCTTTCTTT.

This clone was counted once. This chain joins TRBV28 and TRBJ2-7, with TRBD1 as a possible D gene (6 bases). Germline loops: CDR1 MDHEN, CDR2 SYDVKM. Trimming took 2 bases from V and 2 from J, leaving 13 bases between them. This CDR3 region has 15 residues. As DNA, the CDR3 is TGTGCCAGCAGTTTAAATCCGACAGGACCCTACGAGCAGTACTTC. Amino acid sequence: CASSLNPTGPYEQYF. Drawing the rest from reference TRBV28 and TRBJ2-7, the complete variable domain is DVKVTQSSRYLVKRTGEKVFLECVQDMDHENMFWYRQDPGLGLRLIYFSYDVKMKEKGDIPEGYSVSREKKERFSLILESASTNQTSMYLCASSLNPTGPYEQYFGPGTRLTVT.

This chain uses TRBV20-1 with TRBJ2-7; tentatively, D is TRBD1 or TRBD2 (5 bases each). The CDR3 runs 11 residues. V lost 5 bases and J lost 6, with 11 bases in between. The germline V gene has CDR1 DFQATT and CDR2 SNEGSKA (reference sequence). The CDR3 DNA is TGCAGTGCTTTTATGGGGGTCGAGCAGTACTTC. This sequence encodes CSAFMGVEQYF.

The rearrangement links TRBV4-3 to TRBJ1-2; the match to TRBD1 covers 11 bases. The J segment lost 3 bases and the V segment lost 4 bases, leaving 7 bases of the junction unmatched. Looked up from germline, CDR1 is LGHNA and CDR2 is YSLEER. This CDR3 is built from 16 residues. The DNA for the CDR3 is TGCGCCAGCAGCCCCTGGACAGGGGGCGCGGACTATGGCTACACCTTC. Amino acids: CASSPWTGGADYGYTF.

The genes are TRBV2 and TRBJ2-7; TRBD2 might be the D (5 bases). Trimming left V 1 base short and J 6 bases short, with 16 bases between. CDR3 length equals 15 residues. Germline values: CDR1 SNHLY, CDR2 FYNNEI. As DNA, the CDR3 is TGTGCCAGCAGTGAAGATTGGAGCGGATGGGGCGAGCAGTACTTC. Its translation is CASSEDWSGWGEQYF.

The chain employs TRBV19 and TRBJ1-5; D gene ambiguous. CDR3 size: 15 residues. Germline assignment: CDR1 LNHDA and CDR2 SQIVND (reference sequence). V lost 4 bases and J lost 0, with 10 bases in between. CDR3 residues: CASSTTAGSNQPQHF. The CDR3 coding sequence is TGTGCCAGTAGTACGACCGCAGGTAGCAATCAGCCCCAGCATTTT.

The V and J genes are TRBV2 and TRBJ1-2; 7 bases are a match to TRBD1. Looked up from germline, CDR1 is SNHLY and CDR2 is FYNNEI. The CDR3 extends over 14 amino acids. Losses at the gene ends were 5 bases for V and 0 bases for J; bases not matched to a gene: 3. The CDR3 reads CASSTGTANYGYTF. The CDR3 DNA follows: TGTGCCAGCAGTACCGGGACAGCTAACTATGGCTACACCTTC.

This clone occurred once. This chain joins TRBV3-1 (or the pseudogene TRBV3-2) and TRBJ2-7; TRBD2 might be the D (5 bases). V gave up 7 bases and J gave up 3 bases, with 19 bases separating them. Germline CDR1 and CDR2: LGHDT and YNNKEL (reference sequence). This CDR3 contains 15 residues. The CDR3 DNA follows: TGTGCCAGCACACGAAAGCGAGGGAATTTCTACGAGCAGTACTTC. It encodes CASTRKRGNFYEQYF.

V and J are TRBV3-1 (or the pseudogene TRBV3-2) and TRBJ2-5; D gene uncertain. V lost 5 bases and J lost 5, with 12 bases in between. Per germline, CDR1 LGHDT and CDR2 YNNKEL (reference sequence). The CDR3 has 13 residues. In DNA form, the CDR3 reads TGTGCCAGCAGCGTTGGCCCCTCGGAGACCCAGTACTTC. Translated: CASSVGPSETQYF.

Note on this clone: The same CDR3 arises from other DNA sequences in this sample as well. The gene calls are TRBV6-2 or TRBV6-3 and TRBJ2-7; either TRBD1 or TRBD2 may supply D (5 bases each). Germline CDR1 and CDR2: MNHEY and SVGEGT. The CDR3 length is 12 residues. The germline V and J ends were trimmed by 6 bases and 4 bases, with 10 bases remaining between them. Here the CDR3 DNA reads TGTGCCAGCAGCGGGGCCGGGTACGAGCAGTACTTC. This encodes CASSGAGYEQYF.

The DNA of the CDR3 is TGTGCCAGCAGCTCATCCCTAGATACGCAGTATTTT. As protein: CASSSSLDTQYF. The V gene is TRBV7-2, the J gene TRBJ2-3; D remains ambiguous. Germline V lookup: CDR1 SGHTA, CDR2 FQGNSA. V was pared by 4 bases and J by 5 bases, with 7 bases between. CDR3 length equals 12 residues. The full variable domain, completed using reference TRBV7-2 and TRBJ2-3, is GAGVSQSPSNKVTEKGKDVELRCDPISGHTALYWYRQSLGQGLEFLIYFQGNSAPDKSGLPSDRFSAERTGGSVSTLTIQRTQQEDSAVYLCASSSSLDTQYFGPGTRLTVL.

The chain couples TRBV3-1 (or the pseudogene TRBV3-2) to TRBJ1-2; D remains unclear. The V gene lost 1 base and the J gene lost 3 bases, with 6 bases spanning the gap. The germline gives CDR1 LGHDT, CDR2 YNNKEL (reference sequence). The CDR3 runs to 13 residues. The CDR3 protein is CASSQGQYYGYTF. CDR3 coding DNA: TGTGCCAGCAGCCAAGGACAATACTATGGCTACACCTTC.

CDR3: CASSLGQGNSPLHF. The CDR3 nucleotides read TGTGCCAGCAGCCTTGGACAGGGAAATTCACCCCTCCACTTT. The chain is built from TRBV6-5 and TRBJ1-6; TRBD1 aligns across 8 bases. This CDR3 has 14 amino acids. Germline CDR1 MNHEY, CDR2 SVGAGI. V was pared by 6 bases and J by 7 bases, with 5 bases of the junction left unmatched.

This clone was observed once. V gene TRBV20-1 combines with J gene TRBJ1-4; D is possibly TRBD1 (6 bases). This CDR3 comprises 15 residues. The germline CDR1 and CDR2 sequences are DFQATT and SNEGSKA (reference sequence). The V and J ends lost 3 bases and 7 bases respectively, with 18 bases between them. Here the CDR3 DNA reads TGCAGTGCTAGTCAAACAGGGTCGGGCGGTGAAAAACTGTTTTTT. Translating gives CSASQTGSGGEKLFF.

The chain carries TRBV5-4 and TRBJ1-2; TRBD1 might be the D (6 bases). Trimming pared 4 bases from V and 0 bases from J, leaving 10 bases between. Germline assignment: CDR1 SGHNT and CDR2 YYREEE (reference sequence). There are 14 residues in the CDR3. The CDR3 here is CASSPDRANYGYTF. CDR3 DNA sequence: TGTGCCAGCAGCCCGGACAGAGCTAACTATGGCTACACCTTC.

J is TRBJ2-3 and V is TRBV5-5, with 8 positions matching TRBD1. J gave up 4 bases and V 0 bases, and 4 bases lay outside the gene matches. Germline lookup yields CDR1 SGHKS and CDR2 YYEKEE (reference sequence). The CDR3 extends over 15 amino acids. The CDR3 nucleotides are TGTGCCAGCAGCTTGGAAGGACAGGGAGCAGATACGCAGTATTTT. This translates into CASSLEGQGADTQYF.

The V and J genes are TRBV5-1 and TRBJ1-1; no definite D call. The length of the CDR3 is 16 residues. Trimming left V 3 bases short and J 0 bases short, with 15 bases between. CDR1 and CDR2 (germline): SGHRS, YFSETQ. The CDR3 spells CASSSRGFGMNTEAFF. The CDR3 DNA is TGCGCCAGCAGCTCCCGCGGGTTTGGTATGAACACTGAAGCTTTCTTT.

CDR3 residues: CASSDTSAALVGQYF. The CDR3, as DNA: TGTGCCAGTAGTGATACCTCGGCAGCCCTGGTGGGGCAGTACTTC. J is TRBJ2-7 and V is TRBV19, with D uncertain. The CDR3 loop spans 15 amino acids. Looked up from germline, CDR1 is LNHDA and CDR2 is SQIVND (reference sequence). V was pared by 5 bases and J by 9 bases, with 23 bases between. Looking up the rest from reference TRBV19 and TRBJ2-7 gives the full variable domain: DGGITQSPKYLFRKEGQNVTLSCEQNLNHDAMYWYRQDPGQGLRLIYYSQIVNDFQKGDIAEGYSVSREKKESFPLTVTSAQKNPTAFYLCASSDTSAALVGQYFGPGTRLTVT.

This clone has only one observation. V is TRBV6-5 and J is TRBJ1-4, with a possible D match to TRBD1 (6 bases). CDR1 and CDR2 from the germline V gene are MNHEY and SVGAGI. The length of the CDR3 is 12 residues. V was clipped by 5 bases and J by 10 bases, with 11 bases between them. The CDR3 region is CASSNDRLKLFF. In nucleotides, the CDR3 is TGTGCCAGCAGTAACGACAGGTTAAAACTGTTTTTT.

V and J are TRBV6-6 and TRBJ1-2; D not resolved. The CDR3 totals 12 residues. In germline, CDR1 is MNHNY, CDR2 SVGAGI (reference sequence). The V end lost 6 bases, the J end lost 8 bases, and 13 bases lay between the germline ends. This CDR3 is CASSTNDGGYTF. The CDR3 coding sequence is TGTGCCAGCAGCACCAACGATGGAGGCTACACCTTC.

CDR3 protein: CASSPRDGPQPQHF. DNA for the CDR3: TGTGCCAGCTCACCTCGGGACGGGCCTCAGCCCCAGCATTTT. The chain is built from TRBV18 and TRBJ1-5, with a possible D match to TRBD1 (5 bases). The CDR3 is 14 amino acids. The V end was cut by 3 bases, the J end by 6 bases, with 12 bases between. Germline V gene sequence: CDR1 KGHSH, CDR2 LQKENI.

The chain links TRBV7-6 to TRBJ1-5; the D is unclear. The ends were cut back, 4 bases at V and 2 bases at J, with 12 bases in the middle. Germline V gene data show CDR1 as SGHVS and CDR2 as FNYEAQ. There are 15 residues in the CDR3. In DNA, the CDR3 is TGTGCCAGCAGCTCAGACCCCGGGGGCAATCAGCCCCAGCATTTT. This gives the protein CASSSDPGGNQPQHF.

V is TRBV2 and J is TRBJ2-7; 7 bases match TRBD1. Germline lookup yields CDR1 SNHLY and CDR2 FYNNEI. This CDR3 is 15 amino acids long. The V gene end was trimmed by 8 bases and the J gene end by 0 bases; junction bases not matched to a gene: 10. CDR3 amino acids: CASSPTGTVSYEQYF. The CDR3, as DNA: TGTGCCAGCTCGCCCACCGGGACAGTCTCCTACGAGCAGTACTTC. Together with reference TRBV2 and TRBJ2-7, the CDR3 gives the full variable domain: EPEVTQTPSHQVTQMGQEVILRCVPISNHLYFYWYRQILGQKVEFLVSFYNNEISEKSEIFDDQFSVERPDGSNFTLKIRSTKLEDSAMYFCASSPTGTVSYEQYFGPGTRLTVT.

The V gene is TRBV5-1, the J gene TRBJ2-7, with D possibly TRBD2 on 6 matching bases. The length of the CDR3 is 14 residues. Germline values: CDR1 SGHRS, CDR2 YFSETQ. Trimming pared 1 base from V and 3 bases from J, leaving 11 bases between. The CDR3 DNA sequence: TGCGCCAGCAGCTTGACCCCTAGCGTCTACGAGCAGTACTTC. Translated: CASSLTPSVYEQYF.

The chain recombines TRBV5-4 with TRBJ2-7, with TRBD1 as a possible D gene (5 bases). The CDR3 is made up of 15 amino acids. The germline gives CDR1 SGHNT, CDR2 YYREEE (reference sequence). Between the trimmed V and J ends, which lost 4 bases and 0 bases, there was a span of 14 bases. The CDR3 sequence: CASSETAVSSYEQYF. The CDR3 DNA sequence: TGTGCCAGCAGCGAGACAGCTGTTAGCTCCTACGAGCAGTACTTC.

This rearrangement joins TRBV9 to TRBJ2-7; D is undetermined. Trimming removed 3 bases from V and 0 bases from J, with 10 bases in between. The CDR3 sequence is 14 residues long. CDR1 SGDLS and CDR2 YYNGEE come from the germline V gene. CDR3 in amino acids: CASSEDRYSYEQYF. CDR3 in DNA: TGTGCCAGCAGCGAGGACCGGTACTCCTACGAGCAGTACTTC. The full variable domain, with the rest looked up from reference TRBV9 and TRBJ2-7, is DSGVTQTPKHLITATGQRVTLRCSPRSGDLSVYWYQQSLDQGLQFLIQYYNGEERAKGNILERFSAQQFPDLHSELNLSSLELGDSALYFCASSEDRYSYEQYFGPGTRLTVT.